One and the same sample provided the 7 T cell receptor beta chains below, sequenced in a study of blood T cells in healthy people across ages. Alongside a J-beta primer mix, a sample-barcoded 5' primer served in a second PCR lasting about 7 to 12 cycles. A single record per CDR3 protein comes from TCRdb applying MiXCR to the 5' RACE reads. Here the sample spans around 1,500,000 distinct CDR3 sequences, 28% being singletons. The source material was blood. The source is a woman younger than 45 in good health.

The V call is TRBV11-2, the J call TRBJ2-5; D is perhaps TRBD1 (5 bases). The CDR3 length is 15 residues. In germline, CDR1 is SGHAT, CDR2 FQNNGV. V lost 2 bases and J 4 bases, leaving 14 bases between the germline ends. CDR3 in amino acids: CASSLLARAGETQYF. The CDR3 coding sequence is TGTGCCAGCAGCTTACTGGCCAGGGCAGGAGAGACCCAGTACTTC.

This clonotype was detected ten times or more. The chain combines TRBV5-1 with TRBJ1-2, with a possible D match to TRBD1 (6 bases). This CDR3 is built from 15 residues. Trimming left V 5 bases short and J 6 bases short, with 20 bases between. The germline CDR1 and CDR2 sequences are SGHRS and YFSETQ. Written as DNA, the CDR3 is TGCGCCAGCAGTTTTGAGTTGGGGGCCCGGGATGGCTACACCTTC. It yields the protein CASSFELGARDGYTF. Drawing the rest from reference TRBV5-1 and TRBJ1-2, the complete variable domain is KAGVTQTPRYLIKTRGQQVTLSCSPISGHRSVSWYQQTPGQGLQFLFEYFSETQRNKGNFPGRFSGRQFSNSRSEMNVSTLELGDSALYLCASSFELGARDGYTFGSGTRLTVV.

This clonotype was seen repeatedly, ten times or more. CDR3 amino acids: CASRPGLPYEQYF. CDR3 sequence (DNA): TGTGCCAGCAGGCCCGGGCTCCCCTACGAGCAGTACTTC. The chain recombines TRBV27 with TRBJ2-7; unclear D gene. The CDR3 runs to 13 residues. Per germline, CDR1 MNHEY and CDR2 SMNVEV (reference sequence). Trimming took 6 bases from V and 2 from J, leaving 11 bases between them.

This clonotype occurred a few times. The chain recombines TRBV7-8 with TRBJ1-1; D is unresolved. The CDR3 sequence is 16 residues long. V lost 0 bases and J lost 1, with 12 bases in between. Germline values: CDR1 SGHVS, CDR2 FQNEAQ. The CDR3 spells CASSLARQAQNTEAFF. CDR3 in DNA: TGTGCCAGCAGCTTAGCGCGGCAGGCCCAGAACACTGAAGCTTTCTTT.

This clonotype showed up many times. The V and J genes are TRBV20-1 and TRBJ2-7, with TRBD2 matching 12 bases. Germline V CDR1 and CDR2: DFQATT, SNEGSKA (reference sequence). The length of the CDR3 is 17 residues. The V segment lost 6 bases and the J segment 2 bases; nucleotides outside the gene matches: 14. The CDR3: CSAGGTSGYPSPYEQYF. CDR3 DNA sequence: TGCAGTGCCGGGGGGACTAGCGGGTACCCCTCTCCCTACGAGCAGTACTTC.

This clonotype appeared many times. This chain uses TRBV7-2 with TRBJ2-1, with 9 bases that match TRBD2. Germline CDR1 and CDR2: SGHTA and FQGNSA. CDR3 length: 16 amino acids. J lost 3 bases, V lost 5 bases, and 8 bases had no gene match. CDR3 DNA: TGTGCCAGCAGCCCAAGCGGGGGGATCTACTACAATGAGCAGTTCTTC. This encodes CASSPSGGIYYNEQFF.

In regard to this clonotype: A much larger clone is a single base away; this may be a read error. The chain uses TRBV5-1 and TRBJ2-5; D remains unclear. Trimming stripped 2 bases from V and 2 bases from J, with 10 bases between. Germline V gives CDR1 SGHRS, CDR2 YFSETQ. CDR3 length equals 14 residues. Here the CDR3 DNA reads TGCGCCAGCAGCTTTGTGCCCACACAAGAGACCCAGTACTTC. Translated: CASSFVPTQETQYF.